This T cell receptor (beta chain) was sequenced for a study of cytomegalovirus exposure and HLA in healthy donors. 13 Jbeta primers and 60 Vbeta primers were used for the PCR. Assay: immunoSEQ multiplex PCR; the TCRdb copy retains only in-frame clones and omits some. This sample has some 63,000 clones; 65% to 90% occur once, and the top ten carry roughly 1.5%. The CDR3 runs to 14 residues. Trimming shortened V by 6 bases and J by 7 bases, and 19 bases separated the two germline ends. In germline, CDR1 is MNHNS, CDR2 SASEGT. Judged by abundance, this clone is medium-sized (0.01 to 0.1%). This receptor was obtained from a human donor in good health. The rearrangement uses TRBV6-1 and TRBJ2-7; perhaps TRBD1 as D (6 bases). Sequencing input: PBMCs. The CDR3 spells CASSEDTGYREQYF. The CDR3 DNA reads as TGTGCCAGCAGCGAGGATACAGGGTACCGGGAGCAGTACTTC.